The TCR beta chain described here comes from a study of blood T cell repertoires in COVID-19. Germline CDR1 SGHRS, CDR2 YFSETQ. This CDR3 has 15 residues. V was shortened by 4 bases and J by 2 bases, with 13 bases between the two germline ends. Seattle's cohort entered during active infection and was followed longitudinally. Some clones are missing from TCRdb's copy, which holds only in-frame ones; the method was immunoSEQ multiplex PCR. The sample has around 370,000 clones; approximately 91% are singletons. This clone has just a few counts. This clonotype originated in a woman in her 70s with COVID-19, enrolled during active disease. Source material: peripheral blood. V usage is TRBV5-1 and J usage is TRBJ1-3; a possible D gene is TRBD1 (6 bases). For the CDR3, the DNA is TGCGCCAGCAGCCCCGATACAGGGACTGGAAACACCATATATTTT. It is translated as CASSPDTGTGNTIYF.